These T cell receptor beta chains were read from a single sample in a study of T cells in tumors after PD-1 blockade. Sequencing used immunoSEQ multiplex PCR; TCRdb keeps in-frame clones, though not all of them. The sample consists of 55,000 to 65,000 clones, about 80% of them appearing once. Sequenced material: PBMCs, taken before anti-PD-1 treatment. These receptors originate from a human donor with basal cell carcinoma. Each CDR3 is given with its conserved first and last residue. A D gene is named only where the DNA matches it firmly. Clone size is shown for a subset of rows, as once, few, many or a class of expanded clone.

DNA | CDR3 | V | size | J | D
TGTGCCAGCAGCTTTAGCGGGGGGGACGAGCAGTACTTC | CASSFSGGDEQYF | TRBV5-4 | NA | TRBJ2-7 | TRBD2
TGTGCCACCAGCAGAGAGGGGGTTCAGGGGGCGAAGGCTTTCTTT | CATSREGVQGAKAFF | TRBV15 | NA | TRBJ1-1 | TRBD1
TGTGCCAGCAGCAGACGGACAGGCTCTAGAGCTAACTATGGCTACACCTTC | CASSRRTGSRANYGYTF | TRBV21-1 | NA | TRBJ1-2 | NA
TGTGCCAGCAAACAGCTATATAGCAATCAGCCCCAGCATTTT | CASKQLYSNQPQHF | TRBV27 | NA | TRBJ1-5 | NA
TGTGCCAGCAGCCAGAGGTCTAGCGGGGGTTACGAGCAGTACTTC | CASSQRSSGGYEQYF | TRBV14 | NA | TRBJ2-7 | TRBD2
TGTGCCAGCAGTGATTCTTTCTCGGGTTATCAGCCCCAGCATTTT | CASSDSFSGYQPQHF | TRBV2 | NA | TRBJ1-5 | NA
TGTGCCAGCAGCCCAGGGGGGAACACTGAAGCTTTCTTT | CASSPGGNTEAFF | TRBV7-9 | NA | TRBJ1-1 | TRBD1
TGTGCCAGCAGCCAAGATCAAGGGGGCACTGAAGCTTTCTTT | CASSQDQGGTEAFF | TRBV4-2 | NA | TRBJ1-1 | NA
TGTGCCAGCAGCAAAGCGGGGGGGAATCAGCCCCAGCATTTT | CASSKAGGNQPQHF | TRBV21-1 | NA | TRBJ1-5 | NA
TGTGCCACCAGTCGTCCTACTCTAGCCAAAAACATTCAGTACTTC | CATSRPTLAKNIQYF | TRBV24-1 | once | TRBJ2-4 | NA
TGTGCCAGCAGAGCTCAGGGGGCTACTGAAGCTTTCTTT | CASRAQGATEAFF | TRBV6-4 | NA | TRBJ1-1 | TRBD1
TGTGCCAGCAGTGCGTGGGACAGCCCCCGCTACAATGAGCAGTTCTTC | CASSAWDSPRYNEQFF | TRBV27 | NA | TRBJ2-1 | TRBD1
TGTGCCAGTACCTCGGGAGAGGGTGGCCTCCACTTT | CASTSGEGGLHF | TRBV19 | NA | TRBJ1-6 | NA
TGCGCCAGCAGCTTGGATACACTCGATACCTACGAGCAGTACTTC | CASSLDTLDTYEQYF | TRBV5-1 | NA | TRBJ2-7 | NA
TGCAGTGCTAGTATGAGTGGGCGGATGAACACTGAAGCTTTCTTT | CSASMSGRMNTEAFF | TRBV20-1 | NA | TRBJ1-1 | NA
TGTGCCAGCAGTAGACTAGCGGGGAGCCAAGAGACCCAGTACTTC | CASSRLAGSQETQYF | TRBV7-6 | once | TRBJ2-5 | TRBD2
TGTGCCAGCACCCTAGCCGGGGCGCCTAATGAAAAACTGTTTTTT | CASTLAGAPNEKLFF | TRBV5-8 | NA | TRBJ1-4 | NA
TGTGCCAGCCCTAGACTGGGGGAGGATGGCTACACCTTC | CASPRLGEDGYTF | TRBV6-5 | NA | TRBJ1-2 | NA
TGCAGCGTCCCTCTGCCGAACACAGATACGCAGTATTTT | CSVPLPNTDTQYF | TRBV29-1 | NA | TRBJ2-3 | NA
TGTGCCAGCAGTCTCCTACAGGGTAATTCACCCCTCCACTTT | CASSLLQGNSPLHF | TRBV6-5 | NA | TRBJ1-6 | NA
TGCGCCAGCAGTGAACGGCGGGGGGGCGGTATCGATGAGCAGTTCTTC | CASSERRGGGIDEQFF | TRBV10-1 | NA | TRBJ2-1 | TRBD2
TGCGCCAGCAGCTTGAAAGTGGGCACGGTTTTGTTCTTC | CASSLKVGTVLFF | TRBV5-1 | NA | TRBJ2-1 | NA
TGTGCCAGTAGTATCGACAGATACTCTGGAAACACCATATATTTT | CASSIDRYSGNTIYF | TRBV19 | NA | TRBJ1-3 | NA
TGTGCCAGCAGCTCCCCACTTACTACGACAGGGACGAACACTGAAGCTTTCTTT | CASSSPLTTTGTNTEAFF | TRBV7-3 | NA | TRBJ1-1 | TRBD1
TGTGCCAGCAGCAACGAGGGACAAATCTTGCGGACCGGGGAGCTGTTTTTT | CASSNEGQILRTGELFF | TRBV7-3 | NA | TRBJ2-2 | NA
TGTGCCACTCAGGGTATCAGGTTTGAGCAGTTCTTC | CATQGIRFEQFF | TRBV30 | NA | TRBJ2-1 | NA
TGTGCCAGCAGCGACCGTCAGGGCTATGGCTACACCTTC | CASSDRQGYGYTF | TRBV5-4 | NA | TRBJ1-2 | NA
TGTGCCAGCAGCCAACAGGACCAGGGTCTCTACGAGCAGTACTTC | CASSQQDQGLYEQYF | TRBV3-1/TRBV3-2 | NA | TRBJ2-7 | NA
TGTGCCTGGACAACACGCAGGTCAGGCGAGCAGTACTTC | CAWTTRRSGEQYF | TRBV30 | few | TRBJ2-7 | NA
TGTGCCAGCAGCCAGAGAAGCGGGGTAGATACGCAGTATTTT | CASSQRSGVDTQYF | TRBV4-2 | NA | TRBJ2-3 | TRBD2
TGTGCCAGCAGTCCAGCGGGGCGGGGGGGGTTGGCCGAGCAGTACTTC | CASSPAGRGGLAEQYF | TRBV27 | NA | TRBJ2-7 | TRBD2
TGTGCCAGCAGCTTTGACACCATTTACGAGCAGTACTTC | CASSFDTIYEQYF | TRBV2 | NA | TRBJ2-7 | NA
TGTGCCAGCTCACTCGGGGGAACCACAGATACGCAGTATTTT | CASSLGGTTDTQYF | TRBV18 | NA | TRBJ2-3 | NA
TGTGCCAGCAGCTTAGAATTATGGGATGACTATGGCTACACCTTC | CASSLELWDDYGYTF | TRBV7-9 | few | TRBJ1-2 | NA
TGCGCCAGCAGCTTGCGACAGGGTGCAGGCTACGAGCAGTACTTC | CASSLRQGAGYEQYF | TRBV5-1 | few | TRBJ2-7 | TRBD1
TGTGCCAGCAGCGAGGGACAGCTTTATAATTCACCCCTCCACTTT | CASSEGQLYNSPLHF | TRBV2 | NA | TRBJ1-6 | TRBD1
TGTGCCAGCAGGGAGGCGAGCACAGATACGCAGTATTTT | CASREASTDTQYF | TRBV3-1/TRBV3-2 | once | TRBJ2-3 | NA
TGCGCCAGCAGCCAAGATTCAAAGGACCACTCCTACAATGAGCAGTTCTTC | CASSQDSKDHSYNEQFF | TRBV4-1 | NA | TRBJ2-1 | NA
TGTGCCAGCAGCTTCTCCGACTACGGGGCCTCTGGAAACACCATATATTTT | CASSFSDYGASGNTIYF | TRBV5-4 | NA | TRBJ1-3 | NA
TGCGCCAGCAGCCAAACAGGGGGGCCAGATACGCAGTATTTT | CASSQTGGPDTQYF | TRBV5-1 | NA | TRBJ2-3 | TRBD1
TGTGCCAGCAGCTTAGGGACAGGGAGAGTGTACACCTTC | CASSLGTGRVYTF | TRBV7-2 | few | TRBJ1-2 | TRBD1
TGTGCCAGCAGCTTAGAGTACTCCCGCACAGATACGCAGTATTTT | CASSLEYSRTDTQYF | TRBV7-6 | few | TRBJ2-3 | NA
TGTGCCAGCAGCTTAAACCTATTTATACAGGGCACTTCCTACGAGCAGTACTTC | CASSLNLFIQGTSYEQYF | TRBV11-2 | once | TRBJ2-7 | NA
TGTGCCAGCAGCCCCAGAACAGGGTCTGGAAACACCATATATTTT | CASSPRTGSGNTIYF | TRBV4-2 | NA | TRBJ1-3 | NA
TGTGCCAGCAGCGCTGAGATCTTCTACAATGAGCAGTTCTTC | CASSAEIFYNEQFF | TRBV6-5 | NA | TRBJ2-1 | NA
TGTGCCAGCAGAGACCCGAACACTGAAGCTTTCTTT | CASRDPNTEAFF | TRBV6-5 | NA | TRBJ1-1 | NA
TGTGCCAGCAGAAACCATCAGGGGAAAGGGGGAACTGAAGCTTTCTTT | CASRNHQGKGGTEAFF | TRBV2 | NA | TRBJ1-1 | NA